This T cell receptor (beta chain) derives from a study of T cells in Graves' hyperthyroidism and ophthalmopathy. This clonotype was seen repeatedly, ten times or more. Researchers amplified the TCR beta CDR3 regions from RNA transcripts. The HTBI primer set served for first-round RT-PCR of the TCR CDR3. TCRdb independently ran MiXCR on the multiplex PCR reads; one entry per CDR3 protein. The sample lists 500,000 to 700,000 distinct CDR3 sequences, over 15% occurring once. The CDR3 length is 12 residues. The V end lost 7 bases, the J end lost 4 bases, and 10 bases lay between the germline ends. The V gene's germline CDR1 is MDHEN and CDR2 SYDVKM.

The rearrangement links TRBV28 to TRBJ1-1; no clear D. This TCR came from a woman aged 18 to 35 with Graves' hyperthyroidism. Sequences were obtained from blood. CDR3 DNA: TGTGCCAGCACCTCCCTTTTCACTGAAGCTTTCTTT. Protein: CASTSLFTEAFF.